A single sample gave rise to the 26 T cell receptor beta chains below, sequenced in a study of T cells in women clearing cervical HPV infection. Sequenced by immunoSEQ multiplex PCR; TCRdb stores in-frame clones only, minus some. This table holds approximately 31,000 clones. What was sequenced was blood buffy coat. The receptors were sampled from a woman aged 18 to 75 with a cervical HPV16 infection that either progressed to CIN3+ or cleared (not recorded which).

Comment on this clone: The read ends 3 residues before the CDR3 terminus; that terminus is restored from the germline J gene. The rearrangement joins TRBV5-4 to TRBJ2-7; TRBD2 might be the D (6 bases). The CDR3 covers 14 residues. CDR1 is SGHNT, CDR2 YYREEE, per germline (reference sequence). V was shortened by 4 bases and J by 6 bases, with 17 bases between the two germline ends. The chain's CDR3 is CASSPAVRGCEQYF. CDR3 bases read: TGTGCCAGCAGCCCGGCGGTTCGGGGGTGCGAG.

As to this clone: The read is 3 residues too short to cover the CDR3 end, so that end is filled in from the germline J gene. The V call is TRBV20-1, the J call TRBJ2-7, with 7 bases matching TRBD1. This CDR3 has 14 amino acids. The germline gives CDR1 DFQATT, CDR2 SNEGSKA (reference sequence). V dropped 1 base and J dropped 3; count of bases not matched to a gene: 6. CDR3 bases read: TGCAGTGCTAGAGGAGGGGCAGGGGGCTACGAG. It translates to CSARGGAGGYE. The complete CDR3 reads CSARGGAGGYEQYF.

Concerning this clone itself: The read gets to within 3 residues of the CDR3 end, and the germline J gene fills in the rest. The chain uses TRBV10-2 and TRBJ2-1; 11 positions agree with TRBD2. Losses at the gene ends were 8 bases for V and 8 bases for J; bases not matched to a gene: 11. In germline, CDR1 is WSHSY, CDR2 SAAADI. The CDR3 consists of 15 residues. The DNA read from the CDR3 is TGCGCCAGCGGCGATAGCGGGGGGGCGGGAGATGAG. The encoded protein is CASGDSGGAGDE. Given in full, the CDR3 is CASGDSGGAGDEQFF.

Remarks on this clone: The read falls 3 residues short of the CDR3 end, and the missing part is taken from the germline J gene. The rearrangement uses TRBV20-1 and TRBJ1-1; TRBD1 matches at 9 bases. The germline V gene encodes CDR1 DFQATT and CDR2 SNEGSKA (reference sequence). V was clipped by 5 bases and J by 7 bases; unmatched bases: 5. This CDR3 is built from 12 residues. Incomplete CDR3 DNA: TGCAGTGCTCTCGGACAGGGGAGTGAA. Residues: CSALGQGSE. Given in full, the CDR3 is CSALGQGSEAFF.

The CDR3 bases that were read are TGCGCCAGCAGCTCATCCTCTGGGCTAGCGGGGCTTTTGGTGGCTGAG. Its protein is CASSSSSGLAGLLVAE. The full-length CDR3 reads as CASSSSSGLAGLLVAEQFF. The chain joins TRBV5-1 to TRBJ2-1; 9 nucleotides align to TRBD2. The read ends 3 residues before the CDR3 terminus; that terminus is restored from the germline J gene. J lost 9 bases, V lost 3 bases, and 22 bases had no gene match. The CDR3 is 19 amino acids. CDR1 and CDR2 (germline): SGHRS, YFSETQ.

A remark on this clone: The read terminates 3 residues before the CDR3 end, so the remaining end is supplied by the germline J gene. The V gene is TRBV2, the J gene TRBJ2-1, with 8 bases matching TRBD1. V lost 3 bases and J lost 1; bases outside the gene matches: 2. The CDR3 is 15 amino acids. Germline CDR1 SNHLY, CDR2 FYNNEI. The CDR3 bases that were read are TGTGCCAGCAGTGACAGGGGGCTTTCCTACAATGAG. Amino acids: CASSDRGLSYNE. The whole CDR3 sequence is CASSDRGLSYNEQFF. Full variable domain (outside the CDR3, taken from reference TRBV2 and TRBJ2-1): EPEVTQTPSHQVTQMGQEVILRCVPISNHLYFYWYRQILGQKVEFLVSFYNNEISEKSEIFDDQFSVERPDGSNFTLKIRSTKLEDSAMYFCASSDRGLSYNEQFFGPGTRLTVL.

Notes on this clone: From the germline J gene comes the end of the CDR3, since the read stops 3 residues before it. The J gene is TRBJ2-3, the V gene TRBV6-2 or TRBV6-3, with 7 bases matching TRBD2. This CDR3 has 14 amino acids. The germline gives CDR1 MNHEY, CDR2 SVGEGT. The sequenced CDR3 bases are TGTGCCAGCAGGCCCAGCGGGGAAGGGGAGACG. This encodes CASRPSGEGET. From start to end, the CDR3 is CASRPSGEGETQYF.

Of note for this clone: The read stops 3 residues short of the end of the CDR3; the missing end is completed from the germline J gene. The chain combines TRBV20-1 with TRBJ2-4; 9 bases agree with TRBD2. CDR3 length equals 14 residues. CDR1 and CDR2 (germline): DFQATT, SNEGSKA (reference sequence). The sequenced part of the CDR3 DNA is TGCAGTGCTAGAGTGGCCCTAGCGGGGTACGAT. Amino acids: CSARVALAGYD. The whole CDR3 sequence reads CSARVALAGYDQYF.

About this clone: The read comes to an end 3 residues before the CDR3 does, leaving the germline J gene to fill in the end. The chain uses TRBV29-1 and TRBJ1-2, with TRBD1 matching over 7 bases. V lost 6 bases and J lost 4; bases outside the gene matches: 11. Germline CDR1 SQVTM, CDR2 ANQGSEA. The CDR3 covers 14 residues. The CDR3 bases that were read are TGCAGCGTCGGTACAGGGGCCGCTACCTATGGC. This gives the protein CSVGTGAATYG. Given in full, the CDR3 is CSVGTGAATYGYTF. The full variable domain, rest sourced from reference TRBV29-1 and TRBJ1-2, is SAVISQKPSRDICQRGTSLTIQCQVDSQVTMMFWYRQQPGQSLTLIATANQGSEATYESGFVIDKFPISRPNLTFSTLTVSNMSPEDSSIYLCSVGTGAATYGYTFGSGTRLTVV.

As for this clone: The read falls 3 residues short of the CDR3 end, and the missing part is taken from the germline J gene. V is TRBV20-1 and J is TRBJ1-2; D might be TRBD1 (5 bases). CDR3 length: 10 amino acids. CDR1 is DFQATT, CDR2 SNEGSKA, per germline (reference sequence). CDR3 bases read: TGCAGTGCCCGCCGGGGGGGC. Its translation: CSARRGG. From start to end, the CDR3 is CSARRGGYTF.

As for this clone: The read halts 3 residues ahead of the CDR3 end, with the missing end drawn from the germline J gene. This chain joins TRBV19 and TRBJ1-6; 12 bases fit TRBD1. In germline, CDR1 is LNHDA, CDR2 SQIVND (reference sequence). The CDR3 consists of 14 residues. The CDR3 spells CASGAGTGGAPLHF. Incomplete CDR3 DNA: TGTGCCAGTGGAGCCGGGACAGGGGGCGCCCCC.

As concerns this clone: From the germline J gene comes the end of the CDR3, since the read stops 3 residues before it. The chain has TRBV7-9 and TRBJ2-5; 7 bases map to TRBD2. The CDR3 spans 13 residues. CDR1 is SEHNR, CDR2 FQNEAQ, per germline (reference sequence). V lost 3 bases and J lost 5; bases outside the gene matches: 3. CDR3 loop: CASSFLRGETQYF. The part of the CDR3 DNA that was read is TGTGCCAGCAGCTTTCTGCGGGGGGAGACC.

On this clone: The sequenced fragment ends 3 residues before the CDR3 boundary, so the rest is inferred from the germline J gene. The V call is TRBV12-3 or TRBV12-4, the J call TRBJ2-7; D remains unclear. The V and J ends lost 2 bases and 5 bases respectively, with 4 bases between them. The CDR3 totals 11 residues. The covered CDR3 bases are TGTGCCAGCAGTTTAAGCCACGAG. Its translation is CASSLSHE. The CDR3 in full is CASSLSHEQYF.

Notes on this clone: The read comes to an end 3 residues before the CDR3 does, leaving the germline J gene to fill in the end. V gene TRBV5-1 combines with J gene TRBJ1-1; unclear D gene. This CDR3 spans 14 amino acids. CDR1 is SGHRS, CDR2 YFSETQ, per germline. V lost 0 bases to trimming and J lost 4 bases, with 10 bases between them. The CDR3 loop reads CASSLARAGTEAFF. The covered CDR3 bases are TGCGCCAGCAGCTTGGCCCGGGCGGGCACTGAA.

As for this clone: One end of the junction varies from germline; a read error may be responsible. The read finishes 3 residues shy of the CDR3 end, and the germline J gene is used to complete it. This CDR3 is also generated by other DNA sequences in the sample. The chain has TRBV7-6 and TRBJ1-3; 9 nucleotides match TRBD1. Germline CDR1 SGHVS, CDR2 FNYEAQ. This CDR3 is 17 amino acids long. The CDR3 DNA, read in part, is TGTGCCAGCAGCTTAGGGGCTGGGACAGGGAAAGGAAACACA. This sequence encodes CASSLGAGTGKGNT. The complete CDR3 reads CASSLGAGTGKGNTIYF.

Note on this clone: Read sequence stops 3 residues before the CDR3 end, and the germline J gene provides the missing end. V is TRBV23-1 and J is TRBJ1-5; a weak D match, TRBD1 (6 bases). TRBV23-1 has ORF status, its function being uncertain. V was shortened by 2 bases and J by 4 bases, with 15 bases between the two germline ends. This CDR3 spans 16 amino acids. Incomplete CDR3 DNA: TGCGCCAGCAGTCAACAATGGACAGCCGGTAATCAGCCC. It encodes CASSQQWTAGNQP. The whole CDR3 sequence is CASSQQWTAGNQPQHF.

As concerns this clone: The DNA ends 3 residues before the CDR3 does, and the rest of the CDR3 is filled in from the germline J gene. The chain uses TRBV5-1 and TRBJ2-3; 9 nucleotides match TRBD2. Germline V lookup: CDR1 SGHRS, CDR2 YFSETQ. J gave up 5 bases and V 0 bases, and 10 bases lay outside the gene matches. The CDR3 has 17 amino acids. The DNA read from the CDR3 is TGCGCCAGCAGCTTGGGGACTAGCGCCGTGCGTGGAGATACG. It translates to CASSLGTSAVRGDT. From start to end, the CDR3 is CASSLGTSAVRGDTQYF. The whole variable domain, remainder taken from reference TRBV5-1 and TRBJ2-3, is KAGVTQTPRYLIKTRGQQVTLSCSPISGHRSVSWYQQTPGQGLQFLFEYFSETQRNKGNFPGRFSGRQFSNSRSEMNVSTLELGDSALYLCASSLGTSAVRGDTQYFGPGTRLTVL.

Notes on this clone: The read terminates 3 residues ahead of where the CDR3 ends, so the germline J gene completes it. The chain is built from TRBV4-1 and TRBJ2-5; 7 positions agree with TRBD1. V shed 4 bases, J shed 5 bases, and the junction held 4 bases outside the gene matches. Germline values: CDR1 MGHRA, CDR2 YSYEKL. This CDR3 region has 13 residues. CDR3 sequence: CASSRVTGETQYF. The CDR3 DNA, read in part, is TGCGCCAGCAGCCGAGTGACAGGGGAGACC.

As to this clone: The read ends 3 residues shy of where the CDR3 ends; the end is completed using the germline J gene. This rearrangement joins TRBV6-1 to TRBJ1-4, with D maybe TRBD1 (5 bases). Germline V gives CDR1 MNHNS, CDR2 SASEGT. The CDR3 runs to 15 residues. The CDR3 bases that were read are TGTGCCAGCAGTGTTGGTCTCTCTGGGGCCAACGTA. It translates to CASSVGLSGANV. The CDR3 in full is CASSVGLSGANVLFF.

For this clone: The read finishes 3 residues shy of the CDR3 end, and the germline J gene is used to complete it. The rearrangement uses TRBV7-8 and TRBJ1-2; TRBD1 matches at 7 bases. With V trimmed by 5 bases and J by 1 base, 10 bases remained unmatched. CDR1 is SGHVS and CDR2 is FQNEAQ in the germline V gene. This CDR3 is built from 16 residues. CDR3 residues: CASSSGTADLNYGYTF. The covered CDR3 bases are TGTGCCAGCAGCAGTGGGACAGCTGACCTTAACTATGGC.

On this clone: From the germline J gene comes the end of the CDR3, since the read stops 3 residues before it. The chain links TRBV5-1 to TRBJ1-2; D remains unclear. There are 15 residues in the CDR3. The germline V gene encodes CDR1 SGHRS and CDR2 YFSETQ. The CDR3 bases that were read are TGCGCCAGCAGCTTGCTGGCCGGGGAGCACTACGAC. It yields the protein CASSLLAGEHYD. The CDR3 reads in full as CASSLLAGEHYDYTF.

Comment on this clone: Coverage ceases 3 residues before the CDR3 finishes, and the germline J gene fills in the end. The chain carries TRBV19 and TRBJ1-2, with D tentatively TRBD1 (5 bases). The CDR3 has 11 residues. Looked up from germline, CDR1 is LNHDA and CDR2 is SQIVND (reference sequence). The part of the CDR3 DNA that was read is TGTGCCAGTATGGAGGACAATGAC. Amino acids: CASMEDND. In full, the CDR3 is CASMEDNDYTF.

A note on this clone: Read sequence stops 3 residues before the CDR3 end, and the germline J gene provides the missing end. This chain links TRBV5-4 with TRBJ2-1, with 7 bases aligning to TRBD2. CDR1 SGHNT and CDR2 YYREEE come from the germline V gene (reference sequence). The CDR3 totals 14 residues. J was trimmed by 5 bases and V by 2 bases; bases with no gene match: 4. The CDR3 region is CASSFNLADNEQFF. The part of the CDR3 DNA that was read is TGTGCCAGCAGCTTCAACCTAGCGGACAATGAG. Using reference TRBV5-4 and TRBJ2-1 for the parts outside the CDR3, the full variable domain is ETGVTQSPTHLIKTRGQQVTLRCSSQSGHNTVSWYQQALGQGPQFIFQYYREEENGRGNFPPRFSGLQFPNYSSELNVNALELDDSALYLCASSFNLADNEQFFGPGTRLTVL.

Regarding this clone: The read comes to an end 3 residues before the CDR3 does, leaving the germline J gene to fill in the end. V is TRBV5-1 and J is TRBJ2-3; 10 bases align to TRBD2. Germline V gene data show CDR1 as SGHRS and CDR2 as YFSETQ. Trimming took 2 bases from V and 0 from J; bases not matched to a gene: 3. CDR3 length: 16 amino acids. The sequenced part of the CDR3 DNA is TGCGCCAGCAGCTTCGGACTAGCGGTTAGCACAGATACG. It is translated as CASSFGLAVSTDT. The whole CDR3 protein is CASSFGLAVSTDTQYF.

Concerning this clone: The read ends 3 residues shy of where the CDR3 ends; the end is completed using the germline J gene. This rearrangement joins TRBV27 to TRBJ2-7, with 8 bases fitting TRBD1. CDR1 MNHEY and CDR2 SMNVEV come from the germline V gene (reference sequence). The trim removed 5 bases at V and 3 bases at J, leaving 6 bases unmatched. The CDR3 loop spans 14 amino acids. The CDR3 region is CASSIQGAVYEQYF. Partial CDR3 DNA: TGTGCCAGCAGTATCCAGGGGGCTGTCTACGAG.

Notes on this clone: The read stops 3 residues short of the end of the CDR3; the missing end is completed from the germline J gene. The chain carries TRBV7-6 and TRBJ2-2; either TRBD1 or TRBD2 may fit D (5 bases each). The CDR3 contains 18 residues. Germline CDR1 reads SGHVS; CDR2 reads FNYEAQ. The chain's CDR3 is CASSLYRFRDRNNSPLFF. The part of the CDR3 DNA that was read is TGTGCCAGCAGCTTATACAGGTTCCGGGATCGGAATAATTCACCG.